Listed below are T cell receptor beta chains from one sample, sequenced in a study of T-cell reconstitution after alpha-beta-depleted transplantation in children. TCRdb re-called the PCR reads with MiXCR, one entry per CDR3 protein. The table lists hundreds of thousands of distinct CDR3 sequences, less than 15% of them singletons. The sample here was PBMCs, taken before TCRalphabeta/CD19-depleted stem cell transplant. The receptors derive from a girl under 10 years old with congenital amegakaryocytic thrombocytopenia, due to receive a stem cell transplant. CDR3s include the opening cysteine and the closing phenylalanine or tryptophan. Each record gives: J gene, clone size, D gene, V gene, CDR3 length, CDR3 DNA, CDR3 protein. D genes are given only for firm matches. The size entry is marked missing in some rows and otherwise reads once, few, many or a size class.

TRBJ2-7 | many | TRBD1 | TRBV5-1 | 19 | TGCGCCAGCAGCTTGGCCGACAGGGTCTGGTCTCACAAAGCCTACGAGCAGTACTTC | CASSLADRVWSHKAYEQYF
TRBJ2-1 | few | NA | TRBV3-1 | 14 | TGTGCCAGCACAACTCCGGGACGACCTCTTGAGCAGTTCTTC | CASTTPGRPLEQFF
TRBJ2-7 | few | TRBD1 | TRBV30 | 12 | TGTGCCGGCCGACAGGGGGGATACGAGCAGTACTTC | CAGRQGGYEQYF
TRBJ2-1 | NA | TRBD1 | TRBV7-9 | 15 | TGTGCCAGCAGCTTAGTATCGTACAGGGGTATCGAGCAGTTCTTC | CASSLVSYRGIEQFF
TRBJ2-1 | many | NA | TRBV10-3 | 15 | TGTGCCATCAGTGGTCAGGGACTCTCTTACAATGAGCAGTTCTTC | CAISGQGLSYNEQFF
TRBJ2-1 | many | NA | TRBV5-1 | 19 | TGCGCCAGCAGCTTTCCCGGGACGGTCGGTTCCGGAACCTACAATGAGCAGTTCTTC | CASSFPGTVGSGTYNEQFF
TRBJ2-1 | NA | TRBD2 | TRBV3-1 | 18 | TGTGCCAGCTGCCAAGTCGTTGCCCGGACTAGCGGGAACAATGAGCAGTTCTTC | CASCQVVARTSGNNEQFF
TRBJ2-2 | few | TRBD2 | TRBV7-9 | 15 | TGTGCCAGCAGCCGCAGCGGGAGTTCGGCCGGGGAGCTGTTTTTT | CASSRSGSSAGELFF
TRBJ2-5 | NA | TRBD1 | TRBV3-1 | 14 | TGTGCCAGCAGCCAAACAGGGGGGAGAGAGACCCAGTACTTC | CASSQTGGRETQYF
TRBJ2-7 | many | NA | TRBV10-3 | 15 | TGTGCCATCAGTGATTTCAGGGATAGCTCCTACGAGCAGTACTTC | CAISDFRDSSYEQYF
TRBJ2-5 | NA | TRBD2 | TRBV2 | 18 | TGTGCCATCTGTTTAGAGGATTGGACTAGCGGGATGGCAGAGACCCAGTACTTC | CAICLEDWTSGMAETQYF
TRBJ2-7 | few | NA | TRBV10-3 | 14 | TGTGCCATCAGCATCCTGACACCTCCCTACGAGCAGTACTTC | CAISILTPPYEQYF
TRBJ2-5 | NA | NA | TRBV5-1 | 15 | TGCGCCAGCAGCTTGGGGCAGGCGATTCAAGAGACCCAGTACTTC | CASSLGQAIQETQYF
TRBJ2-3 | once | NA | TRBV5-1 | 12 | TGCGCCAGCCACTCACTTGGAGATACGCAGTATTTT | CASHSLGDTQYF
TRBJ2-3 | NA | TRBD2 | TRBV5-6 | 17 | TGTGCCAGCAGCTCCTATCCGGGACTAGCGGGAGCAGATACGCAGTATTTT | CASSSYPGLAGADTQYF
TRBJ2-1 | once | TRBD2 | TRBV7-3 | 14 | TGTGCCAGCAGCATAACTAGCGGGAGAGGTGAGCAGTTCTTC | CASSITSGRGEQFF
TRBJ2-3 | many | NA | TRBV7-9 | 12 | TGTGCCAGCAGTTGGGGCGCAGATACGCAGTATTTT | CASSWGADTQYF
TRBJ1-1 | many | NA | TRBV7-9 | 14 | TGTGCCAGCAGCACCGGGACGTGGAAAACTGAAGCTTTCTTT | CASSTGTWKTEAFF
TRBJ2-7 | many | TRBD2 | TRBV29-1 | 16 | TGCAGCGTTGAAGGCTCTAGCGGGAGGCCCTCCTACGAGCAGTACTTC | CSVEGSSGRPSYEQYF
TRBJ2-1 | many | NA | TRBV9 | 13 | TGTGCCAGCACCCCAATCCCTTACAATGAGCAGTTCTTC | CASTPIPYNEQFF
TRBJ2-7 | many | NA | TRBV5-1 | 15 | TGCGCCAGCAGCTTGGCAGCTTTTCCAACCTACGAGCAGTACTTC | CASSLAAFPTYEQYF
TRBJ2-2 | few | NA | TRBV7-9 | 13 | TGTGCCAGCAGCTCAATGTCCACCGGGGAGCTGTTTTTT | CASSSMSTGELFF
TRBJ2-1 | few | NA | TRBV20-1 | 10 | TGCAGTGCGGGACTCAATGAGCAGTTCTTC | CSAGLNEQFF
TRBJ2-5 | many | NA | TRBV20-1 | 13 | TGCAGTGCTAGAGAGGGTAGCCGAGAGACCCAGTACTTC | CSAREGSRETQYF
TRBJ2-5 | NA | TRBD1 | TRBV7-7 | 15 | TGTGCCAGCAGCTTGGACAGGAAAACGCAAGAGACCCAGTACTTC | CASSLDRKTQETQYF
TRBJ2-7 | NA | TRBD2 | TRBV28 | 15 | TGTGCCAGCATCCTAGCGGGACGGGTAGATCGCGAGCAGTACTTC | CASILAGRVDREQYF
TRBJ1-2 | many | NA | TRBV6-5 | 14 | TGTGCCAGCAGTTACGCAATCAGGCCAGGGGGCTACACCTTC | CASSYAIRPGGYTF
TRBJ2-2 | NA | NA | TRBV9 | 16 | TGTGCCAGCAGCGTAGGAACTAGAGCGAACACCGGGGAGCTGTTTTTT | CASSVGTRANTGELFF
TRBJ2-7 | many | NA | TRBV7-8 | 12 | TGTGCCAGCAGCTTAATACATGAACAGCAGTACTTC | CASSLIHEQQYF
TRBJ1-2 | NA | NA | TRBV28 | 14 | TGTGCCAGCAGTTTATCGGTTGTTGGGGATGGCTACACCTTC | CASSLSVVGDGYTF
TRBJ2-3 | NA | NA | TRBV5-1 | 16 | TGCGCCAGCAGCTTTTCGGGAGTCGGGGTTGCAGATACGCAGTATTTT | CASSFSGVGVADTQYF